Each of the 30 T cell receptor beta chains below was sequenced from the same sample in a study of OX40 agonist ivuxolimab in advanced cancers. Sequencing was performed with immunoSEQ multiplex PCR; in TCRdb, only in-frame clones are kept and a portion is missing. The repertoire holds tens of thousands of clones, with roughly 90% as singletons. This specimen was CD4+ or CD8+ T cells sorted from blood, taken in a trial of the OX40 agonist ivuxolimab. All receptors derive from an adult with an advanced solid tumor such as melanoma, head and neck, liver or kidney cancer.

V and J are TRBV6-6 and TRBJ1-2, with D possibly being TRBD1 (6 bases). Germline CDR1 is MNHNY and CDR2 is SVGAGI (reference sequence). V lost 6 bases, J lost 7 bases, and 18 bases lay in between. CDR3 length equals 14 residues. CDR3 protein: CASSSGTGGFGYTF. As DNA, the CDR3 is TGTGCCAGCAGCTCCGGGACCGGGGGCTTTGGCTACACCTTC.

The rearrangement joins TRBV29-1 to TRBJ1-5; 9 bases agree with TRBD1. The CDR3 has 13 amino acids. Germline loops: CDR1 SQVTM, CDR2 ANQGSEA. The V gene end was trimmed by 6 bases and the J gene end by 4 bases; junction bases not matched to a gene: 4. In DNA, the CDR3 is TGCAGCGTCCGGGACAGGGTGAATCAGCCCCAGCATTTT. Translated, it gives CSVRDRVNQPQHF.

This clone appeared a single time. This sequence joins TRBV5-1 and TRBJ2-7, with D perhaps matching TRBD1 or TRBD2 (6 bases each). The CDR3 length is 14 residues. The V end was cut by 0 bases, the J end by 4 bases, with 11 bases between. Germline V gives CDR1 SGHRS, CDR2 YFSETQ. The CDR3 nucleotides read TGCGCCAGCAGCTTGGCGGGGGCGGGGTACGAGCAGTACTTC. It encodes CASSLAGAGYEQYF. Filled out from reference TRBV5-1 and TRBJ2-7, the complete variable domain reads KAGVTQTPRYLIKTRGQQVTLSCSPISGHRSVSWYQQTPGQGLQFLFEYFSETQRNKGNFPGRFSGRQFSNSRSEMNVSTLELGDSALYLCASSLAGAGYEQYFGPGTRLTVT.

The chain carries TRBV2 and TRBJ1-1; D is undetermined. Germline V lookup: CDR1 SNHLY, CDR2 FYNNEI. Trimming pared 4 bases from V and 3 bases from J, leaving 12 bases between. The CDR3 is made up of 14 amino acids. CDR3 sequence (DNA): TGTGCCAGCAGTGTGACCCGGTCGGACACTGAAGCTTTCTTT. This encodes CASSVTRSDTEAFF.

This clone was observed once. V is TRBV7-9 and J is TRBJ1-6, with a tentative D call TRBD1 (6 bases). Germline V CDR1 and CDR2: SEHNR, FQNEAQ (reference sequence). With 2 bases removed from V and 7 bases from J, the gap between germline ends came to 18 bases. The CDR3 is 17 amino acids. CDR3 bases: TGTGCCAGCAGCTTAAATTACGTATCAACAGGGAATTCACCCCTCCACTTT. Translated: CASSLNYVSTGNSPLHF.

The chain has TRBV15 and TRBJ1-5, with 11 positions matching TRBD1. Germline V gene data show CDR1 as LNHNV and CDR2 as YYDKDF (reference sequence). The J segment lost 2 bases and the V segment lost 3 bases, leaving 9 bases of the junction unmatched. The CDR3 is 18 residues long. The CDR3 spells CATSSRDRGLTGNQPQHF. DNA for the CDR3: TGTGCCACCAGCAGCAGGGACAGGGGGTTGACAGGCAATCAGCCCCAGCATTTT.

The chain has TRBV10-3 and TRBJ2-7; D gene uncertain. The CDR3 is 14 residues long. Germline V gene lookup returns CDR1 ENHRY and CDR2 SYGVKD. The V and J ends lost 0 bases and 5 bases respectively, with 11 bases between them. The CDR3 coding sequence is TGTGCCATCAGTGAGTCGAATGTTAGGGACGAGCAGTACTTC. This encodes CAISESNVRDEQYF.

Worth noting for this clone: Other nucleotide sequences in the sample specify the same CDR3. The chain employs TRBV6-1 and TRBJ1-6; 7 bases fit TRBD1. V dropped 6 bases and J dropped 5; count of bases not matched to a gene: 7. The CDR3 consists of 15 residues. In germline, CDR1 is MNHNS, CDR2 SASEGT. The CDR3 DNA is TGTGCCAGCAGCCTTTCCGGGACAGATAATTCACCCCTCCACTTT. Translation: CASSLSGTDNSPLHF.

Details on this clone: The sample contains more than one DNA sequence encoding this CDR3. V is TRBV7-9 and J is TRBJ1-1, with no clear D. The V end lost 1 base, the J end lost 5 bases, and 11 bases lay between the germline ends. This CDR3 has 14 residues. Germline V gene sequence: CDR1 SEHNR, CDR2 FQNEAQ (reference sequence). The CDR3 loop is CASSLDSGRTEAFF. The CDR3 nucleotides read TGTGCCAGCAGCTTAGATAGTGGGAGGACTGAAGCTTTCTTT.

The genes are TRBV6-1 and TRBJ2-1; 8 bases map to TRBD2. Trimming took 1 base from V and 4 from J; bases not matched to a gene: 3. The CDR3 is 15 amino acids. The germline CDR1 and CDR2 sequences are MNHNS and SASEGT. The CDR3 region is CASSEGLANYNEQFF. Here the CDR3 DNA reads TGTGCCAGCAGTGAAGGACTAGCGAATTACAATGAGCAGTTCTTC.

The rearrangement uses TRBV11-2 and TRBJ2-3; 8 bases align to TRBD1. This CDR3 comprises 15 residues. V lost 4 bases and J lost 4; bases outside the gene matches: 7. Germline values: CDR1 SGHAT, CDR2 FQNNGV. The CDR3 DNA reads as TGTGCCAGCAGCTCAGGGACAGGTAGAGCAGATACGCAGTATTTT. It specifies CASSSGTGRADTQYF.

The genes are TRBV5-1 and TRBJ2-1; 10 bases align to TRBD2. Germline V gene sequence: CDR1 SGHRS, CDR2 YFSETQ. The V gene end was trimmed by 1 base and the J gene end by 8 bases; junction bases not matched to a gene: 6. The CDR3 is 15 residues long. CDR3 nucleotide sequence: TGCGCCAGCAGCTTGCTAAGCGGGGGGGCCTATGAGCAGTTCTTC. It specifies CASSLLSGGAYEQFF.

This chain connects TRBV7-2 to TRBJ2-3; 14 bases align to TRBD2. Unmatched junction bases numbered 5, after V lost 5 bases and J lost 7 bases. Looked up from germline, CDR1 is SGHTA and CDR2 is FQGNSA. The CDR3 sequence is 15 residues long. As DNA, the CDR3 is TGTGCCAGCAGCACACGGACTAGCGGGGGGAATACGCAGTATTTT. The encoded protein is CASSTRTSGGNTQYF.

The chain uses TRBV5-5 and TRBJ1-2; the D gene is possibly TRBD1 (5 bases). With 0 bases removed from V and 4 bases from J, the gap between germline ends came to 7 bases. The germline V gene encodes CDR1 SGHKS and CDR2 YYEKEE (reference sequence). There are 13 residues in the CDR3. The CDR3 nucleotides read TGTGCCAGCAGCTTGGGGGACGGCTATGGCTACACCTTC. It yields the protein CASSLGDGYGYTF.

The chain recombines TRBV5-4 with TRBJ2-1; 12 bases map to TRBD1. There are 16 residues in the CDR3. The V gene end was trimmed by 0 bases and the J gene end by 7 bases; junction bases not matched to a gene: 5. Germline V lookup: CDR1 SGHNT, CDR2 YYREEE (reference sequence). The CDR3 reads CASSLGGTGGGNEQFF. CDR3 nucleotide sequence: TGTGCCAGCAGCTTGGGAGGGACAGGGGGCGGGAATGAGCAGTTCTTC.

The chain combines TRBV10-3 with TRBJ1-3; no definite D call. This CDR3 has 14 residues. Per germline, CDR1 ENHRY and CDR2 SYGVKD. V lost 6 bases to trimming and J lost 2 bases, with 11 bases between them. As DNA, the CDR3 is TGTGCCATCAGCGAAACACAAACTGGAAACACCATATATTTT. Encoded protein: CAISETQTGNTIYF.

This chain's CDR3 is CASSEGDNKRGYTF. The CDR3 nucleotides read TGTGCCAGCAGTGAAGGGGACAACAAACGTGGCTACACCTTC. The rearrangement links TRBV6-1 to TRBJ1-2, with D perhaps matching TRBD1 (6 bases). Germline V lookup: CDR1 MNHNS, CDR2 SASEGT. This CDR3 has 14 residues. V was clipped by 1 base and J by 7 bases, with 13 bases between them.

J is TRBJ1-3 and V is TRBV6-5, with unresolved D. The germline V and J ends were trimmed by 4 bases and 0 bases, with 7 bases remaining between them. This CDR3 has 14 amino acids. Germline values: CDR1 MNHEY, CDR2 SVGAGI. CDR3 sequence reads: CASSSRHSGNTIYF. The DNA of the CDR3 is TGTGCCAGCAGTTCCCGACACTCTGGAAACACCATATATTTT.

This sequence joins TRBV6-1 and TRBJ1-1; 7 bases map to TRBD1. The length of the CDR3 is 12 residues. Losses at the gene ends were 6 bases for V and 4 bases for J; bases not matched to a gene: 2. Germline CDR1 MNHNS, CDR2 SASEGT. The CDR3 nucleotides are TGTGCCAGCAGCAGGGACAGCACTGAAGCTTTCTTT. Amino acid sequence: CASSRDSTEAFF.

The CDR3 sequence is CASSLGATFHYGYTF. Written as DNA, the CDR3 is TGTGCCAGCAGCTTAGGCGCCACCTTCCACTATGGCTACACCTTC. V and J are TRBV11-2 and TRBJ1-2, with D unresolved. V lost 1 base and J 3 bases, leaving 12 bases between the germline ends. CDR3 length: 15 residues. Per the germline V gene, CDR1 is SGHAT and CDR2 is FQNNGV.

As to this clone: The sample has other DNA sequences that encode this CDR3 too. This chain links TRBV6-1 with TRBJ1-5; tentative D call: TRBD1 (5 bases). CDR3 length: 15 residues. Trimming took off 1 base at V and 2 bases at J, with 9 bases between the two ends. Germline assignment: CDR1 MNHNS and CDR2 SASEGT. The CDR3 region is CASSEDGAGNQPQHF. The CDR3 DNA sequence: TGTGCCAGCAGTGAAGACGGGGCCGGCAATCAGCCCCAGCATTTT.

V is TRBV7-9 and J is TRBJ2-5; 9 bases fit TRBD1. Trimming took 5 bases from V and 6 from J; bases not matched to a gene: 4. Germline V lookup: CDR1 SEHNR, CDR2 FQNEAQ (reference sequence). The CDR3 contains 13 residues. The CDR3 DNA reads as TGTGCCAGCAGCAGGACAGGGGAAAAGACCCAGTACTTC. Its protein product is CASSRTGEKTQYF.

This chain links TRBV5-1 with TRBJ2-3, with TRBD2 matching over 7 bases. CDR3 length: 15 residues. The germline gives CDR1 SGHRS, CDR2 YFSETQ. Unmatched junction bases numbered 8, after V lost 6 bases and J lost 1 base. DNA of the CDR3: TGCGCCAGCACCTACGGGGGGTACCGCACAGATACGCAGTATTTT. Translation gives CASTYGGYRTDTQYF. Full variable domain (outside the CDR3, taken from reference TRBV5-1 and TRBJ2-3): KAGVTQTPRYLIKTRGQQVTLSCSPISGHRSVSWYQQTPGQGLQFLFEYFSETQRNKGNFPGRFSGRQFSNSRSEMNVSTLELGDSALYLCASTYGGYRTDTQYFGPGTRLTVL.

The chain uses TRBV6-1 and TRBJ2-7, with 8 bases fitting TRBD1. CDR3 length: 14 residues. V lost 8 bases and J lost 2; bases outside the gene matches: 8. Germline-derived CDR1 and CDR2 are MNHNS and SASEGT. As DNA, the CDR3 is TGTGCCAGCCGAAGGACAGGGTATACCTACGAGCAGTACTTC. Its translation: CASRRTGYTYEQYF.

V is TRBV5-8 and J is TRBJ1-2; TRBD1 matches at 7 bases. Germline V gives CDR1 SGHTS, CDR2 YDEGEE. The ends lost 3 bases at V and 8 bases at J; junction bases unmatched: 7. This CDR3 is 13 amino acids long. The CDR3 reads CASSSQGYEGYTF. CDR3 sequence (DNA): TGTGCCAGCAGCTCACAGGGGTATGAGGGCTACACCTTC.

The gene calls are TRBV5-1 and TRBJ1-1; D remains unclear. Trimming removed 0 bases from V and 8 bases from J, with 11 bases in between. The CDR3 is made up of 13 amino acids. Germline CDR1 is SGHRS and CDR2 is YFSETQ. DNA of the CDR3: TGCGCCAGCAGCTTGGCCGAGGGCCCCGAAGCTTTCTTT. Amino acids: CASSLAEGPEAFF.

This clone was counted once. The V and J genes are TRBV9 and TRBJ2-3, with D perhaps matching TRBD2 (6 bases). The CDR3 runs 13 residues. Germline V lookup: CDR1 SGDLS, CDR2 YYNGEE. Trimming cost V 4 bases and J 10 bases, with 16 bases left between them. CDR3 nucleotides: TGTGCCAGCAGCTCGAACCCGGACTACCCGCAGTATTTT. Encoded protein: CASSSNPDYPQYF.

There are a few counts of this clone. This rearrangement joins TRBV19 to TRBJ1-5; 9 bases are a match to TRBD1. This CDR3 comprises 16 residues. Trimming removed 4 bases from V and 3 bases from J; junction bases left unmatched: 7. Germline-derived CDR1 and CDR2 are LNHDA and SQIVND (reference sequence). CDR3 in amino acids: CASSTGTGSSNQPQHF. In nucleotides, the CDR3 is TGTGCCAGTAGTACCGGGACAGGGTCCTCCAATCAGCCCCAGCATTTT.

V and J are TRBV30 and TRBJ2-5, with D possibly being TRBD1 or TRBD2 (5 bases each). The CDR3 is 14 residues long. The ends were cut back, 0 bases at V and 5 bases at J, with 13 bases in the middle. Per the germline V gene, CDR1 is GTSNPN and CDR2 is SVGIG (reference sequence). The CDR3 DNA reads TGTGCCTGGAGTGTAGGGCCGGGGCTGGAGACCCAGTACTTC. This codes for CAWSVGPGLETQYF.

J is TRBJ1-3 and V is TRBV7-2; TRBD1 is a possible D gene (5 bases). Germline V gene sequence: CDR1 SGHTA, CDR2 FQGNSA. The length of the CDR3 is 15 residues. V was trimmed by 1 base and J by 0 bases, leaving 7 bases between them. CDR3 sequence reads: CASSLDGGSGNTIYF. The CDR3 nucleotides are TGTGCCAGCAGCTTAGACGGGGGCTCTGGAAACACCATATATTTT.